The rows below give T cell receptor beta chains drawn from one sample of a study of shared clonotypes between healthy human individuals. Assay used: immunoSEQ multiplex PCR; TCRdb lists only in-frame clones, some missing. The sample consists of about 2,500,000 clones, more than 90% of them appearing once. The sequenced sample consisted of naive CD4+ T cells sorted from blood. Every receptor here comes from a man aged 18-30 years in good health. CDR3s include the opening cysteine and the closing phenylalanine or tryptophan. A D gene is named only where the DNA matches it firmly.

TRBV15	TRBJ2-3	TRBD2	CATALGRGTDTQYF
TRBV1	TRBJ1-5	-	CTSSHYGRRGNQPQHF
TRBV14	TRBJ1-2	TRBD1	CASSQIGQGSQASYGYTF
TRBV7-2	TRBJ2-2	-	CASTPRGSGNTGELFF
TRBV6-6	TRBJ1-2	TRBD1	CASIGQAANYGYTF
TRBV5-1	TRBJ2-3	TRBD2	CASSLEGLAGVDTQYF
TRBV6-1	TRBJ2-7	TRBD1	CASSADRARSYEQYF
TRBV4-2	TRBJ2-7	-	CASSQASSGLTDEQYF
TRBV14	TRBJ2-1	-	CASQQGGFYNEQFF
TRBV10-3	TRBJ2-1	-	CAISEPTALNEQFF
TRBV21-1	TRBJ2-7	-	CASSKEVRGQRYEQYF
TRBV10-3	TRBJ2-7	TRBD1	CASSYGRGSYEQYF